This record covers a single TCR beta chain. Its antigen has not been determined. It has no much larger one-base neighbor in the sample; base qualities were not kept. Trimming costs V 4 bases and J 6 bases, and their ends lie 9 bases apart. The CDR3 sequence holds 12 residues, the cysteine and phenylalanine included. Here the CDR3 DNA is all that survives: 36 bases in frame from base 1. CDR1 and CDR2 are drawn from the germline V gene (reference sequence): GTSNPN, SVGIG. Full-length TCR variable regions were amplified by 5' RACE PCR with constant-region reverse primers, followed by semi-nested PCR with Nested Universal Primer A. The ReliaPrep RNA Cell Miniprep System was used to extract total RNA, which was then reverse transcribed into 5'RACE-ready cDNA with the SMARTer RACE 5'/3' Kit. Multiplex adaptors were used to barcode the full-length TCR alpha and beta libraries, which were then sequenced on an Illumina MiSeq. In the original analysis: For each of nine subset-tissue groups, sequencing data from the five patients were combined, and the groups were compared by unsupervised clustering of TCR gene usage. The Morisita-Horn index was used to calculate repertoire similarity, with shared sequences weighted according to their contribution to each repertoire. The raw public data were reprocessed by TCRdb itself: fastp quality trimming at Q25, MiXCR clonotype calling, in-frame beta chains only. All rows with the same CDR3 protein become a single entry with the most common DNA and genes. TCRdb, rather than the study authors, made the V and J calls. For this sample the table gives roughly 7,800 distinct CDR3 sequences, of which about a sixth were detected only once. The ten largest clones add up to approximately 3.7% of the sample.

The sample is drawn from a study (dated by TCRdb to the mid-2010s). Background on the whole study: The study examined whether tumor-infiltrating Tregs in breast cancer are drawn from blood Tregs or arise in situ by conversion from other CD4+ T cell subsets. What the work shows at the level of the full study, not this receptor alone: The greatest overlap of tumor-infiltrating Treg TCR alpha and beta sequences was with tumor naive CD4+ T cells, followed next by blood naive CD4+ T cells. Tumor memory CD4+ T cell TCR gene usage was found to cluster with blood and lymph node memory CD4+ cells and with lymph node naive CD4+ cells. Validation in the larger cohort was restricted to a single TCR beta V-J rearrangement rather than whole repertoires.

The memory CD4+ T cell population was isolated based on a CD4+CD45RO+CD25- phenotype. Tregs, naive and memory CD4+ T cells from tumor, blood and ipsilateral draining lymph nodes of a few breast cancer patients underwent full-length TCR alpha and beta sequencing. Ficoll density gradient centrifugation was used to isolate mononuclear cells from lymph nodes or from more than 40 ml of peripheral blood. FACS confirmed that the sorted cell populations were more than 90% pure. The specimen sequenced was memory CD4+ T cells sorted from blood. Read against the paper, the sample's cell subset or site label means: memory CD4+ T cells, CD4+CD45RO+CD25-. The TCR originated in a female donor with breast cancer. The chain is encoded by TRBV30 joined to TRBJ2-2, with a weak D call of TRBD1 (5 bases match). Here is the DNA: TGTGCCTGGACTATGGGGCCCGGGGAGCTGTTTTTT. This gives the protein CAWTMGPGELFF.